This paragraph reports one T cell receptor (beta chain). This entry comes from a study of blood T cell repertoires in COVID-19. Only in-frame clones appear in the TCRdb table, and some are missing; sequencing was by immunoSEQ multiplex PCR. The repertoire holds fewer than 400,000 clones, with about 83% as singletons. Per germline, CDR1 MGHRA and CDR2 YSYEKL. The CDR3 loop spans 16 amino acids. V lost 1 base, J lost 1 base, and 13 bases lay in between. The origin of this receptor is a man aged 25-45 years with active or convalescent COVID-19. V and J are TRBV4-1 and TRBJ1-2; D call uncertain. The sample consisted of peripheral blood. For the CDR3, the DNA is TGCGCCAGCAGCCAAGCCGAAGCAGGCAATAACTATGGCTACACCTTC. This translates into CASSQAEAGNNYGYTF.